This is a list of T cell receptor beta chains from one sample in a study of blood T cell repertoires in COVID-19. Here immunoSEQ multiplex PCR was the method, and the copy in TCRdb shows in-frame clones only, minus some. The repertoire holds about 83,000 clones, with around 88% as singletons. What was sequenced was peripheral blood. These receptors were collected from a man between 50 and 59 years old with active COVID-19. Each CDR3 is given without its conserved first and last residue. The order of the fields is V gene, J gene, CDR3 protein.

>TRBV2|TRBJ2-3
ASSDRDTQY
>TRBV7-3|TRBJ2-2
ASSLKQSTGELF
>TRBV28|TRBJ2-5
ASSSGGLGGWGQETQY
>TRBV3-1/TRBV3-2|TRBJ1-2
ASSQPLQGSYGYT
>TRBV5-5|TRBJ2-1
ASSTAGTGYNEQF
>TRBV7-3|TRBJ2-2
ASSFLRENTGELF
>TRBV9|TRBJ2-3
ASSVRSSGGDTQY
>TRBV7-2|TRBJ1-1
ASSPPGLNTEAF
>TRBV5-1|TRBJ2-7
ASSLGLAVTYEQY
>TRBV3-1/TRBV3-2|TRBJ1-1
ASSQGTEHMNTEAF
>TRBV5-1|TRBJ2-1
ASRTRLAGGPYNEQF
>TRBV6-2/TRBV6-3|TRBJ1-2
ASSYSGGMNYGYT
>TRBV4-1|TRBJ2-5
ASSQDAEETQY
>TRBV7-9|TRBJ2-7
ASSLDGQGLY
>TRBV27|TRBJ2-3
ASTGAGTGGRDTQY
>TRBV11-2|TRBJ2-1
ASTEARLAGYNEQF
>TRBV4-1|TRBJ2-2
ASSPPLAGITGELF
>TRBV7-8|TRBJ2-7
ASSPPFGRTSEKNEQY
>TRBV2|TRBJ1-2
ASRKLLGAYGYT
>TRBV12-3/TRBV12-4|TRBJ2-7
ASGTSGTYEQY
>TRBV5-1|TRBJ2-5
ASSSTGSETQY
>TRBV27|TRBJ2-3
ATGPWTGLADTQY
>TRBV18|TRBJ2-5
ASSRPTSVETQY
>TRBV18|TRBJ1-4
ASSPPGLANEKLF
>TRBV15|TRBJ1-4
ATSSVANEKLF
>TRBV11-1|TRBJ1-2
ASSPSPRDYGYT
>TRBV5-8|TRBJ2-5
ASSPPRGLQETQY
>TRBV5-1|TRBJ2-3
ASRGRDRTLDTQY
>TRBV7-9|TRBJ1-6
ASSLGQGFYNSPLH
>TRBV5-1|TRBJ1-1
ASSLELGSNTEAF
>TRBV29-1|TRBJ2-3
SVVGGSFRTDTQY
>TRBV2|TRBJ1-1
ASSDVRGNTEAF
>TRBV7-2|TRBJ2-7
ASSFGGGLYEQY
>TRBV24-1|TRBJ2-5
ATSDRAWTGIGGQY
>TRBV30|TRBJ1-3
AWSYPGSGNTIY
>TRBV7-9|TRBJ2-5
ASSLVGEAQETQY
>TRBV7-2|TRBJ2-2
ASSQGGGAGELF
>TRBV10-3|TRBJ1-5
AIRDKGDQPQH
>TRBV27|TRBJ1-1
ASSSWTGGRNTEAF
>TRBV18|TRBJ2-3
ASSPVGTGGTDTQY
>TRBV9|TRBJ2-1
ASSVGVGDFSSYNEQF
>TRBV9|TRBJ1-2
ASSEGETGYGYT
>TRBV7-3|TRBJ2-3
ASSLRRAGEFTDTQY
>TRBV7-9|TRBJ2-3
ASSFPPGTDTQY
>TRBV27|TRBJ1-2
ASREAREGYT
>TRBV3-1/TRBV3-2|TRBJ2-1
ASTKWGGERNEQF